A single sample is the source of the 14 T cell receptor beta chains below, sequenced in a study of blood T cell repertoires in COVID-19 (dated by TCRdb to the early 2020s). Library preparation was by the immunoSEQ multiplex PCR assay. TCRdb holds this immuneACCESS table with in-frame rearrangements only. Some clones are missing; in checked studies, unresolved V genes explain under half, and the rest has no known cause. Counted in this sample were a few hundred thousand clones; 80% to 90% of them appeared once. Of the sample, about 10% is held by the ten largest clones. The sample was PBMCs or T cells enriched from blood (not recorded which). The receptors here all came from a woman aged 45-60 years who had recovered from COVID-19.

The chain uses TRBV11-2 and TRBJ2-2, with 7 bases that match TRBD2. Germline-derived CDR1 and CDR2 are SGHAT and FQNNGV. CDR3 length: 17 residues. Losses at the gene ends were 2 bases for V and 2 bases for J; bases not matched to a gene: 8. CDR3 nucleotide sequence: TGTGCCAGCAGCTTACTTCCTGCTAGCGGAAACACCGGGGAGCTGTTTTTT. It is translated as CASSLLPASGNTGELFF.

The rearrangement links TRBV4-1 to TRBJ1-1, with D maybe TRBD1 (5 bases). The CDR3 contains 15 residues. Germline values: CDR1 MGHRA, CDR2 YSYEKL. The V end lost 3 bases, the J end lost 2 bases, and 13 bases lay between the germline ends. CDR3 bases: TGCGCCAGCAGCCACCTCTGGGGGGGTAACACTGAAGCTTTCTTT. Translation: CASSHLWGGNTEAFF.

The chain has TRBV2 and TRBJ2-1, with D possibly matching TRBD1 (5 bases). V shed 3 bases and J shed 4 bases, with 10 bases lying between them. In germline, CDR1 is SNHLY, CDR2 FYNNEI. The CDR3 runs 14 residues. CDR3 loop: CASSDRVRYNEQFF. CDR3 nucleotides: TGTGCCAGCAGTGACAGGGTCAGGTACAATGAGCAGTTCTTC. Complete variable domain (other parts from reference TRBV2 and TRBJ2-1): EPEVTQTPSHQVTQMGQEVILRCVPISNHLYFYWYRQILGQKVEFLVSFYNNEISEKSEIFDDQFSVERPDGSNFTLKIRSTKLEDSAMYFCASSDRVRYNEQFFGPGTRLTVL.

The J gene is TRBJ2-4, the V gene TRBV28; D is undetermined. Deletions cut 4 bases from V and 6 bases from J, with 13 bases between. Germline-derived CDR1 and CDR2 are MDHEN and SYDVKM. The length of the CDR3 is 14 residues. CDR3 DNA: TGTGCCAGCAGTTCATCCCTGCTAGGAAACATTCAGTACTTC. Amino acid sequence: CASSSSLLGNIQYF.

This rearrangement joins TRBV12-3 or TRBV12-4 to TRBJ2-5; D is ambiguous. V gave up 6 bases and J gave up 4 bases, with 12 bases separating them. This CDR3 has 13 amino acids. The CDR3 coding sequence is TGTGCCAGCAGCCCCTCACGTAGAGAGACCCAGTACTTC. It specifies CASSPSRRETQYF.

The rearrangement links TRBV7-2 to TRBJ1-4, with TRBD1 as a possible D gene (6 bases). This CDR3 is 14 amino acids long. V was trimmed by 8 bases and J by 8 bases, leaving 18 bases between them. Per the germline V gene, CDR1 is SGHTA and CDR2 is FQGNSA. The CDR3 is CASALGGAGEKLFF. CDR3 bases: TGTGCCAGCGCTTTGGGGGGGGCTGGGGAAAAACTGTTTTTT.

The rearrangement uses TRBV5-1 and TRBJ2-7, with D maybe TRBD2 (6 bases). V lost 0 bases and J lost 6, with 10 bases in between. The CDR3 has 13 amino acids. Germline-derived CDR1 and CDR2 are SGHRS and YFSETQ. CDR3 in amino acids: CASSLAGGPEQYF. The CDR3 region has the DNA TGCGCCAGCAGCTTGGCCGGGGGTCCCGAGCAGTACTTC.

The chain has TRBV11-3 and TRBJ2-3; D unresolved. Per germline, CDR1 SGHNT and CDR2 YENEEA. Trimming stripped 0 bases from V and 10 bases from J, with 14 bases between. This CDR3 is 14 amino acids long. Here the CDR3 DNA reads TGTGCCAGCAGCTTAGATCGGGTCGGCTTTCCGCAGTATTTT. It specifies CASSLDRVGFPQYF.

In this sample, this clone turned up a few times. The genes are TRBV19 and TRBJ1-1; 7 nucleotides agree with TRBD1. Germline lookup yields CDR1 LNHDA and CDR2 SQIVND (reference sequence). V dropped 6 bases and J dropped 0; count of bases not matched to a gene: 4. This CDR3 spans 14 amino acids. CDR3 sequence: CASRETGMNTEAFF. CDR3 nucleotide sequence: TGTGCCAGTAGAGAGACAGGGATGAACACTGAAGCTTTCTTT.

J is TRBJ2-3 and V is TRBV28, with 9 bases lining up with TRBD2. V gave up 4 bases and J gave up 4 bases; unmatched junction bases: 3. Germline V gene sequence: CDR1 MDHEN, CDR2 SYDVKM. The CDR3 is 14 amino acids. The CDR3 loop reads CASSSSGGPDTQYF. CDR3 DNA: TGTGCCAGCAGTTCCAGCGGGGGGCCAGATACGCAGTATTTT.

This clone appeared once. The genes are TRBV30 and TRBJ1-2; D may be TRBD1 (5 bases). CDR1 is GTSNPN, CDR2 SVGIG, per germline (reference sequence). The CDR3 totals 13 residues. Trimming removed 4 bases at V and 7 bases at J, with 16 bases between. The CDR3 sequence is CAWTGLLESGYTF. The CDR3 DNA sequence: TGTGCCTGGACAGGGCTTCTCGAATCTGGCTACACCTTC.

Here the CDR3 reads CASSSDSYTNYGYTF. CDR3 DNA sequence: TGTGCCAGCAGCTCGGACAGCTATACTAACTATGGCTACACCTTC. V usage is TRBV7-2 and J usage is TRBJ1-2, with D possibly matching TRBD1 (6 bases). Germline V gene sequence: CDR1 SGHTA, CDR2 FQGNSA. Trimming stripped 4 bases from V and 0 bases from J, with 12 bases between. The CDR3 is 15 amino acids.

The rearrangement links TRBV5-4 to TRBJ2-5; 10 bases match TRBD2. Germline V gene lookup returns CDR1 SGHNT and CDR2 YYREEE (reference sequence). The J segment lost 7 bases and the V segment lost 4 bases, leaving 13 bases of the junction unmatched. The CDR3 totals 16 residues. CDR3 in DNA: TGTGCCAGCAGCCTATCCACTAGCGGGGCATCACGGACCCAGTACTTC. Translated, it gives CASSLSTSGASRTQYF.

This rearrangement joins TRBV30 to TRBJ1-1; TRBD1 is a possible D gene (5 bases). CDR1 and CDR2 from the germline V gene are GTSNPN and SVGIG (reference sequence). Trimming removed 3 bases from V and 5 bases from J, with 13 bases in between. The CDR3 sequence is 13 residues long. CDR3 sequence: CAWSRDAKTEAFF. CDR3 sequence (DNA): TGTGCCTGGAGCAGGGATGCTAAGACTGAAGCTTTCTTT.